The present TCR beta chain was sequenced within a study of PD-1 blockade in classical Hodgkin lymphoma. This clone came up a few times. This CDR3 spans 14 amino acids. Unmatched junction bases numbered 13, after V lost 10 bases and J lost 5 bases. CDR1 MNHNS and CDR2 SASEGT come from the germline V gene. The patients all showed relapse after autologous stem cell transplantation, while their brentuximab vedotin exposure varied. Generated by immunoSEQ multiplex PCR, the TCRdb table keeps only in-frame clones and is missing some. This sample has about 46,000 clones; around 70% occur once, and the top ten carry approximately 11%.

The sequence derives from a human donor with classical Hodgkin lymphoma. The V and J genes are TRBV6-1 and TRBJ1-1; 7 nucleotides line up with TRBD1. Material: peripheral blood mononuclear cells (PBMCs), obtained at baseline. The CDR3 DNA follows: TGTGCCACCATTCCGACAGGGAGTAGGACTGAAGCTTTCTTT. Its protein is CATIPTGSRTEAFF.